This TCR beta chain was identified during a study of somatic mutations in cytotoxic T cells in rheumatoid arthritis. Turning to the study itself: The authors flow-sorted some V beta antibody-stained T-cell populations at nearly 100% purity, including V beta1+ cells that they sequenced for TCRB.

The V gene's germline CDR1 is MNHNS and CDR2 SASEGT. The CDR3 has 18 residues. Trimming shortened V by 3 bases and J by 0 bases, and 18 bases separated the two germline ends. Study findings and constraints: Clonality of CD8+ cells rose with age in rheumatoid arthritis patients but not healthy controls. Each of about an eighth of the 65 patients had a largest CD8+ clone that made up more than 20% of CD8+ cells.

Notes on this clone: Its matching antigen is unknown.

As originally analysed: Expanded CD8+ clones from patients, those larger than 1%, seldom had a match among published virus-specific TCRB sequences. TCRdb's copy holds only in-frame clones and misses some; the assay was immunoSEQ multiplex PCR. The V and J calls and the clone size are those of that table, but D and trimming were determined from the DNA. The table records 20,000 or so clones, around 86% of them present only once. The material sequenced was CD8+ T cells sorted from blood. This receptor was taken from a man between 18 and 29 years old with rheumatoid arthritis. The rearrangement uses TRBV6-1 and TRBJ2-4, with D possibly TRBD2 on 6 matching bases. The CDR3 protein is CASSESSGLSLAKNIQYF. DNA for the CDR3: TGTGCCAGCAGTGAGTCCTCTGGACTAAGTCTAGCCAAAAACATTCAGTACTTC.